What follows are 6 T cell receptor beta chains derived from one specimen sequenced in a study of blood T cell repertoires in COVID-19. Assay used: immunoSEQ multiplex PCR; TCRdb lists only in-frame clones, some missing. The table includes more than 150,000 clones, 87% detected once. The sequencing input was peripheral blood. These TCRs come from a woman in her 70s with COVID-19, enrolled during active disease.

The V gene is TRBV5-1, the J gene TRBJ2-7; the D gene is possibly TRBD1 (6 bases). This CDR3 spans 16 amino acids. With 0 bases removed from V and 4 bases from J, the gap between germline ends came to 17 bases. The germline V gene encodes CDR1 SGHRS and CDR2 YFSETQ. The CDR3 DNA follows: TGCGCCAGCAGCTTGGAAGACGCCCGAGGGGGATACGAGCAGTACTTC. It codes for CASSLEDARGGYEQYF. Complete variable domain (other parts from reference TRBV5-1 and TRBJ2-7): KAGVTQTPRYLIKTRGQQVTLSCSPISGHRSVSWYQQTPGQGLQFLFEYFSETQRNKGNFPGRFSGRQFSNSRSEMNVSTLELGDSALYLCASSLEDARGGYEQYFGPGTRLTVT.

V is TRBV9 and J is TRBJ1-4; no firm D call. V gave up 0 bases and J gave up 8 bases, with 14 bases separating them. The CDR3 is 15 amino acids. Germline CDR1 and CDR2: SGDLS and YYNGEE. Here the CDR3 DNA reads TGTGCCAGCAGCGTAGGTGAGGGAGTTCGGGAAAAACTGTTTTTT. Translating it yields CASSVGEGVREKLFF.

V usage is TRBV11-3 and J usage is TRBJ2-1, with TRBD1 matching 7 bases. Germline values: CDR1 SGHNT, CDR2 YENEEA. The CDR3 is 15 amino acids. V dropped 2 bases and J dropped 5; count of bases not matched to a gene: 6. This chain's CDR3 is CASSLYGQGDNEQFF. The CDR3 DNA reads as TGTGCCAGCAGCTTATATGGCCAGGGGGACAATGAGCAGTTCTTC.

This chain connects TRBV2 to TRBJ2-2, with a tentative D call TRBD2 (6 bases). Between the trimmed V and J ends, which lost 4 bases and 4 bases, there was a span of 16 bases. This CDR3 region has 16 residues. CDR1 and CDR2 (germline): SNHLY, FYNNEI. CDR3 region: CASSAFREQATGELFF. The CDR3 coding sequence is TGTGCCAGCAGTGCATTCCGGGAGCAGGCCACCGGGGAGCTGTTTTTT.

The chain carries TRBV19 and TRBJ2-7; 14 positions match TRBD2. The CDR3 runs 17 residues. Germline V gene data show CDR1 as LNHDA and CDR2 as SQIVND (reference sequence). Trimming removed 6 bases from V and 2 bases from J; junction bases left unmatched: 9. CDR3 nucleotide sequence: TGTGCCAGTAGCTTCGGGACTAGCGGGAGTCCGACCTACGAGCAGTACTTC. Translated, it gives CASSFGTSGSPTYEQYF.

V is TRBV6-2 or TRBV6-3 and J is TRBJ2-1; unclear D gene. Trimming took 6 bases from V and 8 from J, leaving 8 bases between them. Germline assignment: CDR1 MNHEY and CDR2 SVGEGT. The CDR3 has 11 residues. The CDR3 spells CASSRLYEQFF. The DNA for the CDR3 is TGTGCCAGCAGCAGACTTTATGAGCAGTTCTTC.